A selection of T cell receptor beta chains follows, all from one sample in a study of cytomegalovirus exposure and HLA in healthy donors. The data were produced by immunoSEQ multiplex PCR, yet TCRdb's version contains in-frame clones alone and is incomplete. The sample records over 95,000 clones, 70% to 80% being singletons. The sequenced sample consisted of PBMCs. The receptors come from a woman between 40 and 55 years old in good health and CMV-seropositive. Both conserved end residues are part of each CDR3. Fields, in order: V gene, J gene, D gene, clone size, CDR3 DNA, CDR3 protein. The D gene is left open where the match is weak. Clone size is shown for a subset of rows, as once, few, many or a class of expanded clone.

TRBV5-1	TRBJ1-3	-	-	TGCGCCAGCAGCTTTGGCAGCGCAAACTCTGGAAACACCATATATTTT	CASSFGSANSGNTIYF
TRBV4-2	TRBJ1-1	-	-	TGTGCCAGCAGCCAAGATCGCCGGAGTAACACTGAAGCTTTCTTT	CASSQDRRSNTEAFF
TRBV6-1	TRBJ2-7	TRBD1	-	TGTGCCAGCGGCCGAGGGGGCCACGAGCAGTACTTC	CASGRGGHEQYF
TRBV11-2	TRBJ2-3	TRBD1	-	TGTGCCAGCAGCTTCCTAAGGGGACAGGGAACAGATACGCAGTATTTT	CASSFLRGQGTDTQYF
TRBV2	TRBJ2-3	TRBD1	-	TGTGCCAGCAGTATGACAGGGGGATCAGATACGCAGTATTTT	CASSMTGGSDTQYF
TRBV25-1	TRBJ1-5	-	-	TGTGCCAGCAGTGAACCCTTAGACACACAGCCCCAGCATTTT	CASSEPLDTQPQHF
TRBV19	TRBJ1-1	-	-	TGTGCCAGTAGTATAGTATGGCGGCCCTTGAACACTGAAGCTTTCTTT	CASSIVWRPLNTEAFF
TRBV2	TRBJ1-5	TRBD1	once	TGTGCCAGCAGTAATATGTTCGGGACAGGGACGCAGCCCCAGCATTTT	CASSNMFGTGTQPQHF
TRBV6-5	TRBJ1-1	TRBD1	-	TGTGCCAGCAGTTACCCCGGAAAGGGGGCGGAAGCTTTCTTT	CASSYPGKGAEAFF
TRBV7-8	TRBJ2-3	TRBD1	-	TGTGCCAGCAGCTTAACGGACAGGGTGGCCACAGATACGCAGTATTTT	CASSLTDRVATDTQYF
TRBV5-1	TRBJ2-7	TRBD1	-	TGCGCCAGCAGCCAGGGACAGGAAGGCTACGAGCAGTACTTC	CASSQGQEGYEQYF
TRBV5-1	TRBJ2-3	-	-	TGCGCCAGCAGCTTGGAAGGGGTAGAGGTAGATACGCAGTATTTT	CASSLEGVEVDTQYF
TRBV7-8	TRBJ1-1	-	-	TGTGCCAGCAGCTTAAGGAGGAACACTGAAGCTTTCTTT	CASSLRRNTEAFF
TRBV9	TRBJ1-1	-	-	TGTGCCAGCAGCGTAGGAATGGAGCGGTACACTGAAGCTTTCTTT	CASSVGMERYTEAFF
TRBV5-1	TRBJ1-5	TRBD1	-	TGCGCCAGCAGTGACCAACCAGGGGGTCAGCCCCAGCATTTT	CASSDQPGGQPQHF
TRBV18	TRBJ1-2	TRBD1	-	TGTGCCAGCTCCTTAGGACAGGGCGATGGCTACACCTTC	CASSLGQGDGYTF
TRBV30	TRBJ2-2	TRBD1	once	TGTGCCTGGCAGGGGGCGACCGGGGAGCTGTTTTTT	CAWQGATGELFF
TRBV10-2	TRBJ2-5	TRBD1	many	TGCGCCAGCAGTGGGACAGGGGTTGGAGAGACCCAGTACTTC	CASSGTGVGETQYF
TRBV6-6	TRBJ2-3	TRBD2	-	TGTGCCAGCAGTTTAGCGGGGGGGCAGCCAGATACGCAGTATTTT	CASSLAGGQPDTQYF
TRBV2	TRBJ1-1	-	few	TGTGCCAGCAGGGTCAGGGGACAGAACACTGAAGCTTTCTTT	CASRVRGQNTEAFF
TRBV19	TRBJ2-2	-	-	TGTGCCAGTAGTACCCCGGGACACGGCACCGGGGAGCTGTTTTTT	CASSTPGHGTGELFF
TRBV12-5	TRBJ2-1	-	-	TGTGCTAGTGGCAAAGGGAGAGGCGATGAGCAGTTCTTC	CASGKGRGDEQFF
TRBV27	TRBJ2-3	-	-	TGTGCCAGCATTCCCGGCGGTTTGCCAGATACGCAGTATTTT	CASIPGGLPDTQYF
TRBV6-5	TRBJ1-2	-	-	TGTGCCAGCAGTTACTCTGGGGGCCCCTATGGCTACACCTTC	CASSYSGGPYGYTF
TRBV28	TRBJ1-2	-	-	TGTGCCAGCAGCACAGGGTTGATAGGCTACACCTTC	CASSTGLIGYTF
TRBV27	TRBJ1-6	TRBD1	-	TGTGCCAGCAGTTTACTGGACAGGGGTAATTCACCCCTCCACTTT	CASSLLDRGNSPLHF
TRBV27	TRBJ2-5	-	-	TGTGCCAGCAGTTTCCGACAGCAAGAGACCCAGTACTTC	CASSFRQQETQYF
TRBV5-1	TRBJ2-3	-	-	TGCGCCAGCAGCTTGGGGACACCTGTGGATACGCAGTATTTT	CASSLGTPVDTQYF
TRBV4-2	TRBJ2-3	-	-	TGTGCCAGCAGCCAAGATCGGAGGAACACGCAGTATTTT	CASSQDRRNTQYF
TRBV29-1	TRBJ1-1	-	-	TGCAGCGTTGTTAGACAAATGAACACTGAAGCTTTCTTT	CSVVRQMNTEAFF
TRBV9	TRBJ2-5	TRBD2	-	TGTGCCAGCAGCGTAGGATCTAGCGGGGGGCCGGGGGAGACCCAGTACTTC	CASSVGSSGGPGETQYF
TRBV4-1	TRBJ1-2	-	-	TGCGCCAGCAGCCAATACAGGGATAATAACTATGGCTACACCTTC	CASSQYRDNNYGYTF
TRBV10-2	TRBJ2-7	-	-	TGCGCCAGCAGTGAATTGCGGACAAACTCCTACGAGCAGTACTTC	CASSELRTNSYEQYF
TRBV5-1	TRBJ1-5	TRBD1	-	TGCGCCAGCAGCTCCGGGTCTGGAGGGGGCGGGGGGTATCAGCCCCAGCATTTT	CASSSGSGGGGGYQPQHF
TRBV7-8	TRBJ1-2	-	-	TGTGCCAGCAGCAAACTCCAGGGCGCAGCTAACTATGGCTACACCTTC	CASSKLQGAANYGYTF
TRBV5-1	TRBJ1-2	-	-	TGCGCCAGCAGCTTGAGTGGTCCAGAAGTATCTGGCTACACCTTC	CASSLSGPEVSGYTF
TRBV20-1	TRBJ2-1	-	-	TGCAGTGCCACTAGGGGGAATGAGCAGTTCTTC	CSATRGNEQFF
TRBV6-1	TRBJ2-1	TRBD2	-	TGTGCCAGCAGTGTTGGGGAGACTAGCGGGGGGAGTGAGCAGTTCTTC	CASSVGETSGGSEQFF
TRBV30	TRBJ1-5	TRBD1	-	TGTGCCTGGAGTGTACAGGGGAATCAGCCCCAGCATTTT	CAWSVQGNQPQHF
TRBV2	TRBJ2-3	TRBD1	-	TGTGCCAGCACACGGGACAGGAGAACAGATACGCAGTATTTT	CASTRDRRTDTQYF
TRBV9	TRBJ1-3	-	-	TGTGCCAGCAGCGTAGGTGGCGGCACCTCTGGAAACACCATATATTTT	CASSVGGGTSGNTIYF
TRBV9	TRBJ1-1	-	-	TGTGCCAGCAGCCGATTATCGAGCGTAACGGGGACTGAAGCTTTCTTT	CASSRLSSVTGTEAFF
TRBV5-1	TRBJ2-3	TRBD2	-	TGCGCCAGCAGCTTGAGGCTAGCGGGGGAGAATTTATATTTT	CASSLRLAGENLYF
TRBV2	TRBJ2-7	-	-	TGTGCCAGCAGTAGTAAGGGGATAAGGTCCTACGAGCAGTACTTC	CASSSKGIRSYEQYF
TRBV5-4	TRBJ2-1	-	once	TGTGCCAGCAGCCGGACCGGGGATGAGCAGTTCTTC	CASSRTGDEQFF
TRBV5-1	TRBJ1-5	TRBD1	-	TGCGCCAGCAGCCCCGGGACAGGAAATCAGCCCCAGCATTTT	CASSPGTGNQPQHF
TRBV10-3	TRBJ2-5	-	-	TGTGCCATCAGTGAGTCGATTTGGACGGGGAAAGAGACCCAGTACTTC	CAISESIWTGKETQYF
TRBV10-3	TRBJ2-7	-	-	TGTGCCATCAGTGACAGTACCTTCTCCTACGAGCAGTACTTC	CAISDSTFSYEQYF
TRBV29-1	TRBJ2-7	TRBD1	-	TGCAGCGTTGAGGGGGACAGGGCCGGAGAGCAGTACTTC	CSVEGDRAGEQYF
TRBV5-1	TRBJ2-5	TRBD1	few	TGCGCCAGCAGTAGAGACAGGGGGCAGCAAGAGACCCAGTACTTC	CASSRDRGQQETQYF
TRBV7-6	TRBJ2-3	-	-	TGTGCCAGCAGCTCCCAGGGGAGCGGGGTGCTGGGTGATACGCAGTATTTT	CASSSQGSGVLGDTQYF
TRBV5-1	TRBJ1-1	-	-	TGCGCCAGCAGCTTGGTCCCCATGAACACTGAAGCTTTCTTT	CASSLVPMNTEAFF